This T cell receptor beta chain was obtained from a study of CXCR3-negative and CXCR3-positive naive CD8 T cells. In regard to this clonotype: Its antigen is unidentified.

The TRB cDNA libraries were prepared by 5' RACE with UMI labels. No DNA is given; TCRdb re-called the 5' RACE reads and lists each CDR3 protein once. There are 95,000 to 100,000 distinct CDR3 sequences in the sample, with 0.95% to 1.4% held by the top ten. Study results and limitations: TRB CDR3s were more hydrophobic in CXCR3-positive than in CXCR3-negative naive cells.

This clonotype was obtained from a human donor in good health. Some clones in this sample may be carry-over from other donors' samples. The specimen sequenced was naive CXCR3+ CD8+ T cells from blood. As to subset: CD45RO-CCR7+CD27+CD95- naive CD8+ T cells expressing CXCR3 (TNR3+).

The CDR3: CASSNRQGEASTYEQYF. The chain carries TRBV27 and TRBJ2-7; the D gene TCRdb calls, TRBD1, cannot be checked with no DNA. The V gene's germline CDR1 is MNHEY and CDR2 SMNVEV (reference sequence). This CDR3 has 17 residues.